Listed below are T cell receptor beta chains from one sample, sequenced in a study of CD8+ T cells in alopecia areata. Measured with immunoSEQ multiplex PCR; TCRdb has only the in-frame clones, and not every one. Of about 180,000 clones listed, around three fifths were seen once; the top ten hold roughly 14%. The sample consisted of CD4+ T cells sorted from blood, taken at week 0. These receptor sequences come from a human donor with alopecia areata. CDR3s include the opening cysteine and the closing phenylalanine or tryptophan. Fields, in order: D gene, CDR3 length, V gene, J gene, clone size, CDR3 DNA, CDR3 protein. D genes are given only for firm matches. A clone size is listed for some rows: how often the clone was seen (once, few, many), or a class if it is expanded.

D gene: NA; CDR3 length: 18; V gene: TRBV10-3; J gene: TRBJ1-6; clone size: NA; CDR3 DNA: TGTGCCAGCAGTTCGGGGGGCCGAGTCGAAGCCTATAATTCACCCCTCCACTTT; CDR3 protein: CASSSGGRVEAYNSPLHF
D gene: NA; CDR3 length: 12; V gene: TRBV6-6; J gene: TRBJ1-2; clone size: NA; CDR3 DNA: TGTGCCAGCAGCCCCGGGGGGGCAGGCTACACCTTC; CDR3 protein: CASSPGGAGYTF
D gene: TRBD1; CDR3 length: 17; V gene: TRBV7-9; J gene: TRBJ1-1; clone size: few; CDR3 DNA: TGTGCCAGCAGCTCAGAGGACAGGGACCGATGGTACACTGAAGCTTTCTTT; CDR3 protein: CASSSEDRDRWYTEAFF
D gene: NA; CDR3 length: 14; V gene: TRBV18; J gene: TRBJ1-2; clone size: few; CDR3 DNA: TGTGCCAGCTCACCACCAGCGGGATCAGGTGGCTACACCTTC; CDR3 protein: CASSPPAGSGGYTF
D gene: TRBD2; CDR3 length: 15; V gene: TRBV9; J gene: TRBJ2-3; clone size: NA; CDR3 DNA: TGTGCCAGCAGCGTAGAAGGCGGGGGGGCCGATCCGCAGTATTTT; CDR3 protein: CASSVEGGGADPQYF
D gene: NA; CDR3 length: 15; V gene: TRBV7-2; J gene: TRBJ1-3; clone size: few; CDR3 DNA: TGTGCCAGCAGCCTCAGGACGTCTCCGGGAAACACCATATATTTT; CDR3 protein: CASSLRTSPGNTIYF
D gene: NA; CDR3 length: 14; V gene: TRBV30; J gene: TRBJ1-1; clone size: NA; CDR3 DNA: TGTGCCTGGAATCGGGGACACCAGAACACTGAAGCTTTCTTT; CDR3 protein: CAWNRGHQNTEAFF
D gene: NA; CDR3 length: 15; V gene: TRBV5-1; J gene: TRBJ2-2; clone size: NA; CDR3 DNA: TGCGCCAGCAGCTTCGCTACAGCGAACACCGGGGAGCTGTTTTTT; CDR3 protein: CASSFATANTGELFF
D gene: NA; CDR3 length: 14; V gene: TRBV6-6; J gene: TRBJ2-7; clone size: once; CDR3 DNA: TGTGCCAGCACAATCGGGGCCGGGTCCTACGAGCAGTACTTC; CDR3 protein: CASTIGAGSYEQYF
D gene: NA; CDR3 length: 13; V gene: TRBV25-1; J gene: TRBJ2-7; clone size: NA; CDR3 DNA: TGTGCCAGCAGTAAGGCAGCAAACTACGAGCAGTACTTC; CDR3 protein: CASSKAANYEQYF
D gene: NA; CDR3 length: 15; V gene: TRBV4-1; J gene: TRBJ1-4; clone size: NA; CDR3 DNA: TGCGCCAGCAGCCAAGATTCAACAACTAATGAAAAACTGTTTTTT; CDR3 protein: CASSQDSTTNEKLFF
D gene: NA; CDR3 length: 17; V gene: TRBV4-2; J gene: TRBJ1-1; clone size: many; CDR3 DNA: TGTGCCAGCAGCCATTCGGCGGGCAGAGCGCGGAACACTGAAGCTTTCTTT; CDR3 protein: CASSHSAGRARNTEAFF
D gene: NA; CDR3 length: 13; V gene: TRBV2; J gene: TRBJ1-2; clone size: few; CDR3 DNA: TGTGCCAGCATAGTCGGGGCAGACTATGGCTACACCTTC; CDR3 protein: CASIVGADYGYTF
D gene: NA; CDR3 length: 13; V gene: TRBV5-1; J gene: TRBJ1-1; clone size: once; CDR3 DNA: TGCGCCAGCAGCTTGTCTCAGAACACTGAAGCTTTCTTT; CDR3 protein: CASSLSQNTEAFF
D gene: NA; CDR3 length: 13; V gene: TRBV30; J gene: TRBJ2-3; clone size: NA; CDR3 DNA: TGTGCCTGGGCCCCCTTGGACGGAGATACGCAGTATTTT; CDR3 protein: CAWAPLDGDTQYF
D gene: TRBD1; CDR3 length: 12; V gene: TRBV7-2; J gene: TRBJ1-5; clone size: once; CDR3 DNA: TGTGCCAGCAGCGCAGACAGGGGGCCCCAGCATTTT; CDR3 protein: CASSADRGPQHF
D gene: TRBD2; CDR3 length: 17; V gene: TRBV4-1; J gene: TRBJ2-5; clone size: few; CDR3 DNA: TGCGCCAGCAGCCAGGCGGGACTAGCGGGCCCAGAAGAGACCCAGTACTTC; CDR3 protein: CASSQAGLAGPEETQYF
D gene: NA; CDR3 length: 14; V gene: TRBV30; J gene: TRBJ2-5; clone size: NA; CDR3 DNA: TGTGCCTCGGCGACCGATCTAGGGTTGGAGACCCAGTACTTC; CDR3 protein: CASATDLGLETQYF
D gene: NA; CDR3 length: 14; V gene: TRBV18; J gene: TRBJ2-5; clone size: NA; CDR3 DNA: TGTGCCAGCTCACCACCGACGGGGCGGGAGACCCAGTACTTC; CDR3 protein: CASSPPTGRETQYF
D gene: TRBD1; CDR3 length: 17; V gene: TRBV10-3; J gene: TRBJ1-6; clone size: NA; CDR3 DNA: TGTGCCATCAGTGAGTCTGGACGGAGGGGGCATAATTCACCCCTCCACTTT; CDR3 protein: CAISESGRRGHNSPLHF
D gene: NA; CDR3 length: 12; V gene: TRBV10-2; J gene: TRBJ1-1; clone size: NA; CDR3 DNA: TGCGCCAGCGCAGCTCGCGTCACTGAAGCTTTCTTT; CDR3 protein: CASAARVTEAFF
D gene: NA; CDR3 length: 15; V gene: TRBV29-1; J gene: TRBJ2-2; clone size: NA; CDR3 DNA: TGCAGCGCCTCATTGCGGGACGGGGCGACCGGGGAGCTGTTTTTT; CDR3 protein: CSASLRDGATGELFF
D gene: TRBD1; CDR3 length: 14; V gene: TRBV7-8; J gene: TRBJ1-5; clone size: NA; CDR3 DNA: TGTGCCAGCAGCTTTAGGGGGCCGGGGCAGCCCCAGCATTTT; CDR3 protein: CASSFRGPGQPQHF
D gene: NA; CDR3 length: 14; V gene: TRBV7-9; J gene: TRBJ1-6; clone size: once; CDR3 DNA: TGTGCCAGCAGCAGGGGGTCGGAGAATTCACCCCTCCACTTT; CDR3 protein: CASSRGSENSPLHF
D gene: NA; CDR3 length: 14; V gene: TRBV11-3; J gene: TRBJ2-2; clone size: NA; CDR3 DNA: TGTGCCAGCGGACGCCGGGCGAACACCGGGGAGCTGTTTTTT; CDR3 protein: CASGRRANTGELFF
D gene: TRBD2; CDR3 length: 17; V gene: TRBV2; J gene: TRBJ2-3; clone size: once; CDR3 DNA: TGTGCCAGCAGTACTAGCGGGGGACAAATTAGCACAGATACGCAGTATTTT; CDR3 protein: CASSTSGGQISTDTQYF
D gene: NA; CDR3 length: 14; V gene: TRBV4-1; J gene: TRBJ2-7; clone size: NA; CDR3 DNA: TGCGCCAGCAGCCAAGATCCGGTACTTTACGAGCAGTACTTC; CDR3 protein: CASSQDPVLYEQYF
D gene: TRBD2; CDR3 length: 16; V gene: TRBV5-4; J gene: TRBJ2-3; clone size: NA; CDR3 DNA: TGTGCCAGCAGCATGGGGACTAGCGGGGTCACAGATACGCAGTATTTT; CDR3 protein: CASSMGTSGVTDTQYF
D gene: NA; CDR3 length: 12; V gene: TRBV29-1; J gene: TRBJ1-2; clone size: few; CDR3 DNA: TGCAGCGTTGATCCCAGGGCCTATGGCTACACCTTC; CDR3 protein: CSVDPRAYGYTF
D gene: NA; CDR3 length: 15; V gene: TRBV13; J gene: TRBJ2-7; clone size: NA; CDR3 DNA: TGTGCCAGCAGCCAACGGGGTCCCGGGTCCTACGAGCAGTACTTC; CDR3 protein: CASSQRGPGSYEQYF
D gene: NA; CDR3 length: 11; V gene: TRBV25-1; J gene: TRBJ1-2; clone size: NA; CDR3 DNA: TGTGCCAGCAGTGAATCCTATGGCTACACCTTC; CDR3 protein: CASSESYGYTF
D gene: NA; CDR3 length: 13; V gene: TRBV19; J gene: TRBJ1-1; clone size: few; CDR3 DNA: TGTGCCAGTATCCCCATGTCCGGTCTTCAAGCTTTCTTT; CDR3 protein: CASIPMSGLQAFF
D gene: NA; CDR3 length: 12; V gene: TRBV7-9; J gene: TRBJ2-3; clone size: few; CDR3 DNA: TGTGCCAGCGGCGAGGGCACAGATACGCAGTATTTT; CDR3 protein: CASGEGTDTQYF
D gene: NA; CDR3 length: 13; V gene: TRBV4-1; J gene: TRBJ2-5; clone size: NA; CDR3 DNA: TGCGCCAGCAGCCAGGGCAGAGGAGAGACCCAGTACTTC; CDR3 protein: CASSQGRGETQYF
D gene: TRBD1; CDR3 length: 14; V gene: TRBV27; J gene: TRBJ2-4; clone size: NA; CDR3 DNA: TGTGCCAGCAGTCTCAGGGGGCGCGTAGACATTCAGTACTTC; CDR3 protein: CASSLRGRVDIQYF
D gene: NA; CDR3 length: 11; V gene: TRBV7-2; J gene: TRBJ2-3; clone size: once; CDR3 DNA: TGTGCCAGCAGCTTAGGAGAGGCGCAGTATTTT; CDR3 protein: CASSLGEAQYF
D gene: NA; CDR3 length: 13; V gene: TRBV11-2; J gene: TRBJ1-1; clone size: NA; CDR3 DNA: TGTGCCAGCAGCTTAGAGACCCGCTCCGAAGCTTTCTTT; CDR3 protein: CASSLETRSEAFF
D gene: TRBD1; CDR3 length: 15; V gene: TRBV4-2; J gene: TRBJ2-1; clone size: NA; CDR3 DNA: TGTGCCAGCAGCCAAGATCCCGGGACAGACAATGAGCAGTTCTTC; CDR3 protein: CASSQDPGTDNEQFF
D gene: NA; CDR3 length: 15; V gene: TRBV4-1; J gene: TRBJ2-7; clone size: NA; CDR3 DNA: TGCGCCAGCAGCCAAGAGGGGTGGGGCTCCTACGAGCAGTACTTC; CDR3 protein: CASSQEGWGSYEQYF
D gene: NA; CDR3 length: 13; V gene: TRBV30; J gene: TRBJ1-5; clone size: many; CDR3 DNA: TGTGCCTGGAGTTTAACGGGCAATCAGCCCCAGCATTTT; CDR3 protein: CAWSLTGNQPQHF
D gene: NA; CDR3 length: 13; V gene: TRBV2; J gene: TRBJ1-5; clone size: NA; CDR3 DNA: TGTGCCAGCAGAGGGGATAGCAATCAGCCCCAGCATTTT; CDR3 protein: CASRGDSNQPQHF
D gene: NA; CDR3 length: 15; V gene: TRBV27; J gene: TRBJ2-5; clone size: NA; CDR3 DNA: TGTGCCAGCAGAGAGTTGGGACACCCCCAAGAGACCCAGTACTTC; CDR3 protein: CASRELGHPQETQYF
D gene: NA; CDR3 length: 13; V gene: TRBV29-1; J gene: TRBJ1-2; clone size: NA; CDR3 DNA: TGCAGCGTTGATGGGCAGGGAGGTGGTGGCTACACCTTC; CDR3 protein: CSVDGQGGGGYTF
D gene: TRBD1; CDR3 length: 14; V gene: TRBV29-1; J gene: TRBJ2-2; clone size: NA; CDR3 DNA: TGCAGCGTCAAGCCGACAGGGTACACCGGGGAGCTGTTTTTT; CDR3 protein: CSVKPTGYTGELFF
D gene: NA; CDR3 length: 15; V gene: TRBV5-1; J gene: TRBJ2-2; clone size: NA; CDR3 DNA: TGCGCCAGCAGCTTGGCCGGGGGGAACACCGGGGAGCTGTTTTTT; CDR3 protein: CASSLAGGNTGELFF
D gene: NA; CDR3 length: 16; V gene: TRBV11-3; J gene: TRBJ1-1; clone size: NA; CDR3 DNA: TGTGCCAGCAGCTTAGGTCCGGGACGGGGGAACACTGAAGCTTTCTTT; CDR3 protein: CASSLGPGRGNTEAFF
D gene: NA; CDR3 length: 13; V gene: TRBV30; J gene: TRBJ2-7; clone size: few; CDR3 DNA: TGTGCCTGGGGGCTCAGAGGGGCCTACGAGCAGTACTTC; CDR3 protein: CAWGLRGAYEQYF
D gene: TRBD1; CDR3 length: 13; V gene: TRBV30; J gene: TRBJ2-1; clone size: NA; CDR3 DNA: TGTGCCTGGACCCCCGACAGGGGCGGAGAGCAGTTCTTC; CDR3 protein: CAWTPDRGGEQFF
D gene: NA; CDR3 length: 15; V gene: TRBV30; J gene: TRBJ1-2; clone size: NA; CDR3 DNA: TGTGCCTGGAGTGTCCGTATCGGGAAGGGGCATGGCTACACCTTC; CDR3 protein: CAWSVRIGKGHGYTF